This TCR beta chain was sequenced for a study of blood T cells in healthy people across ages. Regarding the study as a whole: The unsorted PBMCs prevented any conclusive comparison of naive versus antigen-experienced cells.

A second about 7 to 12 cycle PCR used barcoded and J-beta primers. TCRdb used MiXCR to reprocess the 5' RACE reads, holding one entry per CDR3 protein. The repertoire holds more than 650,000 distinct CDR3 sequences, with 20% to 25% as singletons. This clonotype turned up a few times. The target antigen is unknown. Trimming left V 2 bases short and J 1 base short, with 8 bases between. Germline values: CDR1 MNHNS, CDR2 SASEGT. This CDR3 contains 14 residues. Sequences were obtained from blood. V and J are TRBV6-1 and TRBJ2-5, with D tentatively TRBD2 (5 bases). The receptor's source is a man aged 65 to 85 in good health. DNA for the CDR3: TGTGCCAGCAGTGAATCCGGGGTCCAAGAGACCCAGTACTTC. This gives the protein CASSESGVQETQYF.